The 30 T cell receptor beta chains reported below all come from one sample, sequenced in a study of sequential checkpoint blockade in melanoma. The repertoire was sequenced with immunoSEQ multiplex PCR; TCRdb's copy has only in-frame clones and lacks some. The data hold some 530 clones, with roughly 19% observed a single time. Treatment described: randomized to nivolumab then ipilimumab (arm A) or the reverse (arm B). Specimen: tumor tissue (inferred from file names), collected from a patient given nivolumab and ipilimumab in sequence. The receptors here all came from a human donor with melanoma.

In its sample, this clone is medium-sized. The genes are TRBV4-1 and TRBJ2-7; TRBD2 matches 12 bases. Germline CDR1 and CDR2: MGHRA and YSYEKL. Trimming cost V 2 bases and J 1 base; bases outside gene matches: 9. The CDR3 spans 18 residues. The CDR3 sequence: CASSQSSGRAGWSYEQYF. CDR3 sequence (DNA): TGCGCCAGCAGCCAATCTAGCGGGAGGGCCGGATGGTCCTACGAGCAGTACTTC.

Within the sample, this clone is large. The CDR3 reads CATSTPGQVVYTEAFF. The CDR3 DNA reads as TGTGCCACCAGCACTCCCGGACAGGTTGTTTACACTGAAGCTTTCTTT. The gene calls are TRBV15 and TRBJ1-1; 7 bases map to TRBD1. Germline trimming cut 4 bases from V and 3 bases from J; bases unmatched to any gene: 11. Germline V gives CDR1 LNHNV, CDR2 YYDKDF (reference sequence). The CDR3 covers 16 residues.

This clone was seen a handful of times. The chain joins TRBV6-8 to TRBJ1-1, with D perhaps matching TRBD1 (5 bases). Trimming removed 0 bases from V and 6 bases from J, with 11 bases in between. The CDR3 is 14 residues long. Germline values: CDR1 MNHGY, CDR2 SAAAGT. CDR3 sequence: CASSYSLTVPEAFF. CDR3 nucleotides: TGTGCCAGCAGTTACTCCCTGACAGTCCCTGAAGCTTTCTTT.

CDR3 DNA sequence: TGTGCCAGCAGCGCCACAGGGACTTCCTACAATGAGCAGTTCTTC. It is translated as CASSATGTSYNEQFF. The chain combines TRBV9 with TRBJ2-1; D is tentatively TRBD1 or TRBD2 (6 bases each). V lost 3 bases, J lost 1 base, and 11 bases lay in between. The germline CDR1 and CDR2 sequences are SGDLS and YYNGEE. The CDR3 loop spans 15 amino acids. Using reference TRBV9 and TRBJ2-1 for the parts outside the CDR3, the full variable domain is DSGVTQTPKHLITATGQRVTLRCSPRSGDLSVYWYQQSLDQGLQFLIQYYNGEERAKGNILERFSAQQFPDLHSELNLSSLELGDSALYFCASSATGTSYNEQFFGPGTRLTVL.

In this sample, this clone is medium-sized. The rearrangement links TRBV11-3 to TRBJ2-1; 10 positions match TRBD2. Germline V gene lookup returns CDR1 SGHNT and CDR2 YENEEA. The CDR3 totals 16 residues. Trimming took 0 bases from V and 9 from J; bases not matched to a gene: 8. The CDR3 sequence: CASSLDRGLAFFEQFF. CDR3 sequence (DNA): TGTGCCAGCAGCTTAGACAGGGGACTAGCGTTTTTTGAGCAGTTCTTC. Based on the CDR3 plus reference TRBV11-3 and TRBJ2-1, the full variable domain is EAGVVQSPRYKIIEKKQPVAFWCNPISGHNTLYWYLQNLGQGPELLIRYENEEAVDDSQLPKDRFSAERLKGVDSTLKIQPAELGDSAVYLCASSLDRGLAFFEQFFGPGTRLTVL.

This clone is termed medium-sized. CDR3 in DNA: TGTGCCAGCAGGTACTCGGGACTTAGCACAGATACGCAGTATTTT. It translates to CASRYSGLSTDTQYF. The rearrangement uses TRBV11-3 and TRBJ2-3; a weak D match, TRBD2 (6 bases). The CDR3 contains 15 residues. The V end lost 6 bases, the J end lost 0 bases, and 13 bases lay between the germline ends. Germline CDR1 and CDR2: SGHNT and YENEEA.

This chain connects TRBV19 to TRBJ2-7; 9 nucleotides match TRBD1. Germline values: CDR1 LNHDA, CDR2 SQIVND (reference sequence). The V gene end was trimmed by 1 base and the J gene end by 2 bases; junction bases not matched to a gene: 0. The CDR3 sequence is 14 residues long. CDR3 bases: TGTGCCAGTAGTATAGGACAGGGGGCCTACGAGCAGTACTTC. This codes for CASSIGQGAYEQYF.

This sequence joins TRBV28 and TRBJ1-3; TRBD1 matches at 12 bases. The V segment lost 5 bases and the J segment 8 bases; nucleotides outside the gene matches: 4. The CDR3 is made up of 14 amino acids. The germline V gene has CDR1 MDHEN and CDR2 SYDVKM. This CDR3 is CASSRGQGADTIYF. The DNA of the CDR3 is TGTGCCAGCAGTCGGGGACAGGGGGCCGACACCATATATTTT. The complete variable domain, with remaining parts taken from reference TRBV28 and TRBJ1-3, reads DVKVTQSSRYLVKRTGEKVFLECVQDMDHENMFWYRQDPGLGLRLIYFSYDVKMKEKGDIPEGYSVSREKKERFSLILESASTNQTSMYLCASSRGQGADTIYFGEGSWLTVV.

The chain uses TRBV5-1 and TRBJ1-6; TRBD1 matches 10 bases. CDR1 and CDR2 (germline): SGHRS, YFSETQ. Germline trimming cut 2 bases from V and 7 bases from J; bases unmatched to any gene: 9. The CDR3 runs 17 residues. This chain's CDR3 is CASSLVNPGQGNSPLHF. The CDR3 DNA reads as TGCGCCAGCAGCTTAGTAAACCCGGGACAGGGGAATTCACCCCTCCACTTT. The variable domain in full, with the rest retrieved from reference TRBV5-1 and TRBJ1-6, is KAGVTQTPRYLIKTRGQQVTLSCSPISGHRSVSWYQQTPGQGLQFLFEYFSETQRNKGNFPGRFSGRQFSNSRSEMNVSTLELGDSALYLCASSLVNPGQGNSPLHFGNGTRLTVT.

This clone has just a few counts. The CDR3 DNA reads TGTGCCAGCAGTACACTAGCGGGGGGCACAGATACGCAGTATTTT. Residues: CASSTLAGGTDTQYF. The chain joins TRBV28 to TRBJ2-3; 11 nucleotides align to TRBD2. Trimming removed 5 bases from V and 1 base from J; junction bases left unmatched: 2. From germline, CDR1 is MDHEN and CDR2 SYDVKM. This CDR3 region has 15 residues. Drawing the rest from reference TRBV28 and TRBJ2-3, the complete variable domain is DVKVTQSSRYLVKRTGEKVFLECVQDMDHENMFWYRQDPGLGLRLIYFSYDVKMKEKGDIPEGYSVSREKKERFSLILESASTNQTSMYLCASSTLAGGTDTQYFGPGTRLTVL.

This chain connects TRBV18 to TRBJ2-7; D perhaps matches TRBD1 (5 bases). Germline V CDR1 and CDR2: KGHSH, LQKENI. The CDR3 loop spans 16 amino acids. V lost 1 base and J lost 0, with 13 bases in between. CDR3 residues: CASSPRGASISYEQYF. The DNA for the CDR3 is TGTGCCAGCTCACCACGGGGCGCAAGTATCTCCTACGAGCAGTACTTC.

This chain links TRBV28 with TRBJ2-2; D is possibly TRBD1 (5 bases). V lost 3 bases, J lost 4 bases, and 18 bases lay in between. The CDR3 runs 17 residues. The germline V gene encodes CDR1 MDHEN and CDR2 SYDVKM. The CDR3 DNA is TGTGCCAGCAGTTTTACCAGGGATTTTATCGGCACCGGGGAGCTGTTTTTT. This encodes CASSFTRDFIGTGELFF. The variable domain in full, with the rest retrieved from reference TRBV28 and TRBJ2-2, is DVKVTQSSRYLVKRTGEKVFLECVQDMDHENMFWYRQDPGLGLRLIYFSYDVKMKEKGDIPEGYSVSREKKERFSLILESASTNQTSMYLCASSFTRDFIGTGELFFGEGSRLTVL.

This clone is medium-sized (0.01 to 0.1%). V gene TRBV11-3 combines with J gene TRBJ2-7; D is ambiguous. The CDR3 covers 14 residues. Trimming removed 1 base from V and 3 bases from J, with 10 bases in between. Per germline, CDR1 SGHNT and CDR2 YENEEA. CDR3 protein: CASSLVEGIYEQYF. In DNA form, the CDR3 reads TGTGCCAGCAGCTTAGTAGAAGGGATCTACGAGCAGTACTTC.

This clone was observed a handful of times. This CDR3 reads CASRDSSGQLNQPQHF. For the CDR3, the DNA is TGTGCCAGCAGGGATTCTTCGGGACAGCTCAATCAGCCCCAGCATTTT. J is TRBJ1-5 and V is TRBV6-8; 7 positions agree with TRBD1. V lost 6 bases to trimming and J lost 3 bases; unmatched junction nucleotides: 11. The germline V gene has CDR1 MNHGY and CDR2 SAAAGT. This CDR3 spans 16 amino acids.

The chain carries TRBV28 and TRBJ2-7; D may be TRBD1 (5 bases). CDR1 is MDHEN and CDR2 is SYDVKM in the germline V gene. CDR3 length: 15 amino acids. V dropped 3 bases and J dropped 1 base, with 13 bases sitting between them. CDR3 residues: CASSLTDSTSYEQYF. The CDR3, as DNA: TGTGCCAGCAGTTTGACAGATTCAACGTCCTACGAGCAGTACTTC.

This clone is medium-sized (0.01 to 0.1%). This rearrangement joins TRBV11-3 to TRBJ2-7; TRBD2 matches at 9 bases. After removal of 5 bases from V and 7 bases from J, the junction contained 9 bases not matched to a gene. Germline V gives CDR1 SGHNT, CDR2 YENEEA. CDR3 length equals 14 residues. CDR3 sequence reads: CASSQLAGFDEQYF. The CDR3 DNA is TGTGCCAGCAGCCAGCTAGCGGGGTTCGATGAGCAGTACTTC.

This clone is classed as medium-sized. The chain carries TRBV11-3 and TRBJ2-2; D possibly corresponds to TRBD1 (6 bases). Per the germline V gene, CDR1 is SGHNT and CDR2 is YENEEA. Deletions cut 5 bases from V and 1 base from J, with 17 bases between. The CDR3 has 17 residues. CDR3 sequence: CASSQGVRGQNTGELFF. The CDR3, as DNA: TGTGCCAGCAGCCAAGGCGTCAGGGGACAGAACACCGGGGAGCTGTTTTTT.

The V gene is TRBV6-8, the J gene TRBJ1-5; D uncertain. Trimming stripped 2 bases from V and 7 bases from J, with 12 bases between. This CDR3 comprises 14 residues. CDR1 and CDR2 (germline): MNHGY, SAAAGT. The CDR3 loop is CASSYLTIRQPQHF. Written as DNA, the CDR3 is TGTGCCAGCAGTTACCTCACTATCAGGCAGCCCCAGCATTTT.

This rearrangement joins TRBV6-8 to TRBJ1-1; D not certain. The CDR3 length is 13 residues. Germline loops: CDR1 MNHGY, CDR2 SAAAGT. V gave up 2 bases and J gave up 4 bases, with 8 bases separating them. The CDR3 loop reads CASSYGVFTEAFF. CDR3 coding DNA: TGTGCCAGCAGTTACGGGGTTTTCACTGAAGCTTTCTTT.

This clone appeared a few times. The J gene is TRBJ2-2, the V gene TRBV11-3, with TRBD1 identical over 8 bases. There are 18 residues in the CDR3. CDR1 SGHNT and CDR2 YENEEA come from the germline V gene. J was trimmed by 6 bases and V by 0 bases; bases with no gene match: 12. The CDR3 nucleotides are TGTGCCAGCAGCTTAGATCGAAGGCTGACAGGGGTTGCCGGGGAGCTGTTTTTT. Encoded protein: CASSLDRRLTGVAGELFF.

This clone was detected a few times. The chain links TRBV5-1 to TRBJ2-7; tentatively, D is TRBD2 (5 bases). The V gene lost 2 bases and the J gene lost 0 bases, with 12 bases spanning the gap. CDR3 length: 15 residues. In germline, CDR1 is SGHRS, CDR2 YFSETQ. The CDR3 is CASSFGSYSSYEQYF. CDR3 nucleotide sequence: TGCGCCAGCAGCTTTGGGAGTTACAGCTCCTACGAGCAGTACTTC.

This chain links TRBV30 with TRBJ2-3, with 8 bases aligning to TRBD2. Losses at the gene ends were 4 bases for V and 0 bases for J; bases not matched to a gene: 9. The CDR3 runs 16 residues. CDR1 is GTSNPN, CDR2 SVGIG, per germline (reference sequence). CDR3 residues: CAWTKYGLASTDTQYF. CDR3 in DNA: TGTGCCTGGACCAAGTACGGACTAGCAAGCACAGATACGCAGTATTTT. Filled out from reference TRBV30 and TRBJ2-3, the complete variable domain reads SQTIHQWPATLVQPVGSPLSLECTVEGTSNPNLYWYRQAAGRGLQLLFYSVGIGQISSEVPQNLSASRPQDRQFILSSKKLLLSDSGFYLCAWTKYGLASTDTQYFGPGTRLTVL.

This clone came up a few times. The CDR3 region has the DNA TGCGCCAGCAGCCAAGGGGAAACCGGACAGGGATTCTATGGCTACACCTTC. This translates into CASSQGETGQGFYGYTF. The chain combines TRBV4-1 with TRBJ1-2; TRBD1 matches at 8 bases. The germline gives CDR1 MGHRA, CDR2 YSYEKL. This CDR3 has 17 residues. Trimming cost V 1 base and J 4 bases; bases outside gene matches: 11.

This chain connects TRBV19 to TRBJ2-2, with 7 bases identical to TRBD2. Per germline, CDR1 LNHDA and CDR2 SQIVND (reference sequence). Losses at the gene ends were 6 bases for V and 4 bases for J; bases not matched to a gene: 20. The CDR3 spans 19 residues. The DNA for the CDR3 is TGTGCCAGTAGACCAATAACCCGGGGAGCGGGGCGACGCACCGGGGAGCTGTTTTTT. Residues: CASRPITRGAGRRTGELFF.

V is TRBV12-5 and J is TRBJ2-5; 11 bases line up with TRBD1. The CDR3 is 16 amino acids. Germline lookup yields CDR1 LGHNT and CDR2 FRNRAP. Written as DNA, the CDR3 is TGTGCCAGCAACTTATTCGGGACAGGGGGTCAAGAGACCCAGTACTTC. Its protein product is CASNLFGTGGQETQYF.

This clone ranks as medium-sized (0.01 to 0.1%). V and J are TRBV11-3 and TRBJ2-3, with 8 bases fitting TRBD2. V was pared by 6 bases and J by 9 bases, with 17 bases of the junction left unmatched. Germline V gene data show CDR1 as SGHNT and CDR2 as YENEEA. This CDR3 has 16 amino acids. CDR3 residues: CASRSASGSWRNTQYF. The DNA of the CDR3 is TGTGCCAGCAGGTCCGCTAGCGGGTCTTGGAGGAACACGCAGTATTTT.

This clone counts as large. V usage is TRBV11-3 and J usage is TRBJ2-1; 9 nucleotides match TRBD2. The germline V gene encodes CDR1 SGHNT and CDR2 YENEEA. Trimming at V came to 4 bases and at J to 9 bases, leaving 13 bases not matched to a gene. The CDR3 length is 16 residues. CDR3 sequence reads: CASSSGLAGISGEQFF. For the CDR3, the DNA is TGTGCCAGCAGCTCAGGCCTAGCGGGAATATCGGGTGAGCAGTTCTTC.

The chain uses TRBV12-5 and TRBJ2-1; 8 nucleotides agree with TRBD2. The CDR3 contains 15 residues. Germline V lookup: CDR1 LGHNT, CDR2 FRNRAP. In DNA form, the CDR3 reads TGTGCCAGCACATACTCAGCGGGGGCCTACAATGAGCAGTTCTTC. Translating it yields CASTYSAGAYNEQFF.

This clone qualifies as medium-sized. The chain links TRBV11-3 to TRBJ1-5; tentative D call: TRBD1 (5 bases). The CDR3 totals 15 residues. Germline V gives CDR1 SGHNT, CDR2 YENEEA. V lost 3 bases and J lost 0, with 9 bases in between. CDR3 region: CASSLGQGSNQPQHF. In DNA form, the CDR3 reads TGTGCCAGCAGCTTGGGGCAGGGTAGCAATCAGCCCCAGCATTTT.

This clone has more than one count but fewer than ten. This sequence joins TRBV6-1 and TRBJ2-3, with D tentatively TRBD2 (6 bases). In germline, CDR1 is MNHNS, CDR2 SASEGT. Between the trimmed V and J ends, which lost 1 base and 2 bases, there was a span of 10 bases. The CDR3 loop spans 15 amino acids. The CDR3 loop is CASSEGREATDTQYF. In DNA, the CDR3 is TGTGCCAGCAGTGAAGGGAGGGAAGCCACAGATACGCAGTATTTT.